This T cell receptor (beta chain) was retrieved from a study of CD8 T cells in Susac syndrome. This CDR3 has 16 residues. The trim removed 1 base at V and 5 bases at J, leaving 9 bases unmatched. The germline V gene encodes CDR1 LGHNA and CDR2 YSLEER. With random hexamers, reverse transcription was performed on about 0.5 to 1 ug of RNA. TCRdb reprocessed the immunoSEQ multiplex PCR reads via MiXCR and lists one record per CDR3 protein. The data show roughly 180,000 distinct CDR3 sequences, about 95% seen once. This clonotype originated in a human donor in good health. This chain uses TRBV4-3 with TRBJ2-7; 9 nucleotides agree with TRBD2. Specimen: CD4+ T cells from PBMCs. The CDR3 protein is CASSQGAQREADEQYF. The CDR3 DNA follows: TGCGCCAGCAGCCAAGGGGCCCAGCGGGAGGCCGACGAGCAGTACTTC.